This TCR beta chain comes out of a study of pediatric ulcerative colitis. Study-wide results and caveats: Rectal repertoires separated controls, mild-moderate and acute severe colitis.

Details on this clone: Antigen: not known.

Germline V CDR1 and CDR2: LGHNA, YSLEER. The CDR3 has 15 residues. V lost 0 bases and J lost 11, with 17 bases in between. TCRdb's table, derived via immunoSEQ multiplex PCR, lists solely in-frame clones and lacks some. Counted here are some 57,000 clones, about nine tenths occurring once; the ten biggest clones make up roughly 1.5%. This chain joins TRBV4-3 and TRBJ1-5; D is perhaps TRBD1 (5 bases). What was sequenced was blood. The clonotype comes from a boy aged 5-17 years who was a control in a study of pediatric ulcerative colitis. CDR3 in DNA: TGCGCCAGCAGCCAAGATTCGTGGGGCCCAACGGCCCAGCATTTT. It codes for CASSQDSWGPTAQHF.